A selection of T cell receptor beta chains follows, all from one sample in a study of cytomegalovirus exposure and HLA in healthy donors. Generated by immunoSEQ multiplex PCR, the TCRdb table keeps only in-frame clones and is missing some. The sample lists 120,000 or so clones, under 90% seen once, with 1.5% to 2.5% in the top ten. The specimen was PBMCs. Receptor source: a woman between 18 and 29 years old in good health and CMV-seronegative. CDR3s include the opening cysteine and the closing phenylalanine or tryptophan. A D gene is named only where the DNA matches it firmly. The size field is filled for only some rows; it gives once, few, many or a size class.

d_gene,abundance,v_gene,j_gene,CDR3aa,CDR3nt
TRBD1,-,TRBV5-6,TRBJ1-2,CASSRPGQAFTYGYTF,TGTGCCAGCAGCCGACCGGGACAGGCTTTCACCTATGGCTACACCTTC
TRBD2,-,TRBV19,TRBJ2-1,CASRGSGSLFF,TGTGCCAGTAGGGGGAGCGGGAGTCTGTTCTTC
TRBD1,-,TRBV7-2,TRBJ2-7,CASSLGGGNLYEQYF,TGTGCCAGCAGCTTAGGAGGGGGCAACCTCTACGAGCAGTACTTC
-,-,TRBV6-4,TRBJ2-7,CARQPYEQYF,TGTGCCAGACAGCCGTACGAGCAGTACTTC
-,-,TRBV6-1,TRBJ1-3,CASSEVSTGNTIYF,TGTGCCAGCAGTGAAGTCAGTACTGGAAACACCATATATTTT
-,-,TRBV27,TRBJ2-7,CASSLTGPTEQYF,TGTGCCAGCAGTTTAACAGGGCCGACCGAGCAGTACTTC
-,few,TRBV10-3,TRBJ1-1,CAISEGRGGAEAFF,TGTGCCATCAGTGAGGGAAGAGGGGGAGCTGAAGCTTTCTTT
-,-,TRBV19,TRBJ2-7,CASSITQGGRHEQYF,TGTGCCAGTAGTATCACCCAGGGGGGTCGCCACGAGCAGTACTTC
TRBD2,-,TRBV30,TRBJ2-1,CASRLAGGTVEQFF,TGTGCCTCAAGACTAGCGGGAGGGACGGTTGAGCAGTTCTTC
TRBD1,-,TRBV10-3,TRBJ1-5,CAISEERTGGQPQHF,TGTGCCATCAGTGAGGAAAGGACAGGGGGACAGCCCCAGCATTTT
TRBD2,-,TRBV19,TRBJ2-7,CASVGRESYEQYF,TGTGCCAGCGTCGGGCGGGAGTCCTACGAGCAGTACTTC
TRBD1,-,TRBV7-2,TRBJ1-5,CASSQGAGQPQHF,TGTGCCAGCAGCCAGGGGGCGGGGCAGCCCCAGCATTTT
-,few,TRBV7-9,TRBJ1-2,CASSPIGGYGYTF,TGTGCCAGCAGCCCCATAGGGGGCTATGGCTACACCTTC
TRBD2,-,TRBV5-4,TRBJ2-7,CASSLTLGLATSYEQYF,TGTGCCAGCAGCTTGACCCTGGGACTAGCTACTTCCTACGAGCAGTACTTC
TRBD2,-,TRBV7-3,TRBJ2-3,CASSLSLAGADTQYF,TGTGCCAGCAGCTTGAGTCTAGCGGGAGCAGATACGCAGTATTTT
TRBD2,once,TRBV5-1,TRBJ2-1,CASAPRTSGRDNEQFF,TGCGCCAGCGCCCCAAGGACTAGCGGGAGAGACAATGAGCAGTTCTTC
-,-,TRBV28,TRBJ1-1,CASSLSGGNTEAFF,TGTGCCAGCAGTTTGTCCGGAGGGAACACTGAAGCTTTCTTT
-,once,TRBV19,TRBJ1-4,CASSIDGHANEKLFF,TGTGCCAGTAGTATAGATGGACACGCTAATGAAAAACTGTTTTTT
-,-,TRBV9,TRBJ2-7,CASSVGVTGSYEQYF,TGTGCCAGCAGCGTAGGGGTAACGGGGTCCTACGAGCAGTACTTC
-,-,TRBV9,TRBJ2-5,CASSVEAGSPKTQYF,TGTGCCAGCAGCGTAGAGGCGGGGAGTCCCAAGACCCAGTACTTC
TRBD1,-,TRBV5-5,TRBJ1-2,CASSLLPAGGTGYTF,TGTGCCAGCAGCTTGCTTCCCGCAGGGGGGACTGGCTACACCTTC
TRBD1,-,TRBV6-1,TRBJ2-1,CASSEDAGGRNEQFF,TGTGCCAGCAGTGAAGATGCAGGGGGAAGGAATGAGCAGTTCTTC
TRBD1,-,TRBV2,TRBJ2-2,CASSEARTGRTGELFF,TGTGCCAGCAGTGAAGCGAGGACAGGTCGTACTGGGGAGCTGTTTTTT
TRBD1,-,TRBV19,TRBJ2-7,CASSEGQGYEQYF,TGTGCCAGTAGTGAAGGACAGGGCTACGAGCAGTACTTC
TRBD2,once,TRBV6-5,TRBJ2-7,CASSRTSGTYEQYF,TGTGCCAGCAGTCGGACTAGCGGTACCTACGAGCAGTACTTC
TRBD2,-,TRBV29-1,TRBJ2-3,CSVGLAGGQVGDTQYF,TGCAGCGTTGGACTAGCGGGAGGGCAAGTCGGAGATACGCAGTATTTT
TRBD1,-,TRBV11-3,TRBJ1-1,CASSQGDLRGTEAFF,TGTGCCAGCAGCCAGGGGGATCTACGTGGGACTGAAGCTTTCTTT
-,-,TRBV5-1,TRBJ2-1,CASSLAPWGLNNEQFF,TGCGCCAGCAGCTTGGCCCCCTGGGGGCTTAACAATGAGCAGTTCTTC
TRBD2,-,TRBV28,TRBJ2-1,CASSYPGLAGQNEQFF,TGTGCCAGCAGTTACCCCGGGCTAGCGGGTCAGAATGAGCAGTTCTTC
TRBD1,-,TRBV5-5,TRBJ2-5,CASNGQGFQETQYF,TGTGCCAGCAACGGACAGGGATTCCAAGAGACCCAGTACTTC
-,once,TRBV11-2,TRBJ1-3,CASSSTKGKGNTIYF,TGTGCCAGCAGCTCGACAAAGGGGAAAGGAAACACCATATATTTT
-,-,TRBV28,TRBJ1-1,CASSFRGWNTEAFF,TGTGCCAGCAGTTTTCGGGGATGGAACACTGAAGCTTTCTTT
-,-,TRBV7-3,TRBJ2-7,CASSLFTGDSYEQYF,TGTGCCAGCAGCTTATTTACGGGGGACTCCTACGAGCAGTACTTC
TRBD1,-,TRBV6-6,TRBJ2-7,CASSSPGQGTYEQYF,TGTGCCAGCAGTTCACCGGGACAGGGGACCTACGAGCAGTACTTC
TRBD2,-,TRBV7-2,TRBJ2-7,CASSWTSGSLDEQYF,TGTGCCAGCAGCTGGACTAGCGGGAGCCTAGACGAGCAGTACTTC
TRBD1,-,TRBV5-6,TRBJ1-1,CASSFGTGGRTEAFF,TGTGCCAGCAGCTTTGGGACAGGGGGGCGAACTGAAGCTTTCTTT
TRBD1,-,TRBV6-6,TRBJ2-7,CASSRPGQGSYEQYF,TGTGCCAGCAGTCGACCGGGACAGGGGTCCTACGAGCAGTACTTC
-,-,TRBV6-5,TRBJ2-7,CASRRLDAAYEQYF,TGTGCCAGCAGGCGTCTAGATGCCGCCTACGAGCAGTACTTC
TRBD1,-,TRBV6-1,TRBJ2-4,CASSVGQAVNIQYF,TGTGCCAGCAGTGTAGGACAGGCGGTGAACATTCAGTACTTC
-,-,TRBV5-5,TRBJ2-3,CASSLGQQGDTQYF,TGTGCCAGCAGCCTTGGACAGCAAGGGGATACGCAGTATTTT
-,-,TRBV6-5,TRBJ2-7,CASSEATVRQQYF,TGTGCCAGCAGTGAAGCTACGGTGCGTCAGCAGTACTTC
TRBD2,-,TRBV15,TRBJ2-7,CATSSGTSGRARYEQYF,TGTGCCACCAGCAGCGGTACTAGCGGGAGGGCCCGATACGAGCAGTACTTC
TRBD1,-,TRBV10-2,TRBJ2-5,CASSGDRSSVQETQYF,TGCGCCAGCAGTGGGGACAGGTCAAGCGTCCAAGAGACCCAGTACTTC
TRBD2,-,TRBV19,TRBJ2-7,CASSIPGTSGTYEQYF,TGTGCCAGTAGTATCCCGGGGACTAGCGGGACCTACGAGCAGTACTTC
-,-,TRBV7-9,TRBJ1-2,CASGSGYLGDYTF,TGTGCCAGCGGATCTGGGTACCTAGGTGACTACACCTTC
TRBD1,-,TRBV5-4,TRBJ2-7,CASSAGTGAYEQYF,TGTGCCAGCAGCGCCGGGACAGGGGCCTACGAGCAGTACTTC
-,once,TRBV11-2,TRBJ2-7,CASSLRLRGYEQYF,TGTGCCAGCAGCTTACGTCTCCGGGGTTACGAGCAGTACTTC
TRBD2,-,TRBV19,TRBJ2-1,CASSISSGRGNEQFF,TGTGCCAGTAGTATCTCTAGCGGGAGGGGGAATGAGCAGTTCTTC
-,-,TRBV7-2,TRBJ2-5,CATLGTGAGETQYF,TGTGCCACCCTGGGGACGGGAGCAGGAGAGACCCAGTACTTC
TRBD1,-,TRBV5-1,TRBJ2-7,CASSAGQGGYEQYF,TGCGCCAGCAGCGCGGGACAGGGCGGGTACGAGCAGTACTTC
TRBD1,-,TRBV11-3,TRBJ2-1,CASHAGTAYNEQFF,TGTGCCAGCCACGCCGGGACAGCCTACAATGAGCAGTTCTTC
TRBD2,-,TRBV5-6,TRBJ2-7,CASRQFGGGPYEQYF,TGTGCCAGCAGACAATTCGGGGGGGGCCCCTACGAGCAGTACTTC
TRBD2,-,TRBV7-6,TRBJ2-5,CASSLVPGLAGANRQETQYF,TGTGCCAGCAGCTTAGTCCCCGGACTAGCGGGGGCAAACCGACAAGAGACCCAGTACTTC
-,-,TRBV4-1,TRBJ2-5,CASSQDDGQQETQYF,TGCGCCAGCAGCCAAGACGATGGTCAGCAAGAGACCCAGTACTTC
TRBD1,-,TRBV6-1,TRBJ1-1,CAGRDRERGTEAFF,TGTGCCGGGAGAGACAGGGAAAGGGGCACTGAAGCTTTCTTT
-,-,TRBV5-4,TRBJ1-2,CASSLFTIRVNYGYTF,TGTGCCAGCAGCTTGTTCACTATCAGGGTTAACTATGGCTACACCTTC
TRBD2,-,TRBV5-1,TRBJ2-7,CASSLAMTSGTYEQYF,TGCGCCAGCAGCTTGGCAATGACTAGCGGGACTTACGAGCAGTACTTC
-,-,TRBV5-6,TRBJ1-5,CASSPAGGNSNQPQHF,TGTGCCAGCAGCCCCGCGGGGGGGAATAGCAATCAGCCCCAGCATTTT
-,-,TRBV29-1,TRBJ2-7,CSVEGSPSGPNSYEQYF,TGCAGCGTTGAAGGATCCCCCAGCGGGCCTAACTCCTACGAGCAGTACTTC